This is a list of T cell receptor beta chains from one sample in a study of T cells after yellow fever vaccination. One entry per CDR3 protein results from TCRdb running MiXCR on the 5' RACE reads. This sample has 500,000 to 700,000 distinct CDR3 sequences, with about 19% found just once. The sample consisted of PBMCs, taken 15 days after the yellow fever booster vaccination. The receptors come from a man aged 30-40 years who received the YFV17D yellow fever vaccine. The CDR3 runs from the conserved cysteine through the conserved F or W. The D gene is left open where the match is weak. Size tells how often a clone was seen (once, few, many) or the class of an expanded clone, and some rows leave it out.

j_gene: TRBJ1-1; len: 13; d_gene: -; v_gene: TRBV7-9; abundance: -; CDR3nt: TGTGCCAGCAGCTTTTATCCGAACACTGAAGCTTTCTTT; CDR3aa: CASSFYPNTEAFF
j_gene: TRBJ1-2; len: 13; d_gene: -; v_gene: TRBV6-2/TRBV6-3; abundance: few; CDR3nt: TGTGCCAGCAGTTACGGAAGGGGCCAAGGCTACACCTTC; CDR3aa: CASSYGRGQGYTF
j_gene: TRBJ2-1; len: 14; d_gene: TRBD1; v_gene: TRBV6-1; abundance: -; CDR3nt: TGTGCCAGCACCAGGACAGGGGGATACAATGAGCAGTTCTTC; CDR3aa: CASTRTGGYNEQFF
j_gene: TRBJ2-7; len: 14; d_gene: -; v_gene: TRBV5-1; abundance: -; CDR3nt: TGCGCCAGCAGTGCAGGAGCATCGTCCTACGAGCAGTACTTC; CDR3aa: CASSAGASSYEQYF
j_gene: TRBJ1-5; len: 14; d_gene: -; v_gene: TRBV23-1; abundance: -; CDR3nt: TGCGCCAGCAGTCAAAGTGGATGTCAATTGTCCCAGCATTTT; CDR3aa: CASSQSGCQLSQHF
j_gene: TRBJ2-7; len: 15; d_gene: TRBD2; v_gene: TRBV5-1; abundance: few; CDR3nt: TGCGCCAGCAGCCACACCAGCGGGAGCGTCTACGAGCAGTACTTC; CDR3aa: CASSHTSGSVYEQYF
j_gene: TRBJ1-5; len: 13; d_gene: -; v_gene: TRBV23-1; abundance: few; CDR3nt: TGCGCCAGCAGATCCAACCGGAGTCAGCCCCAGCATTTT; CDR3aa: CASRSNRSQPQHF
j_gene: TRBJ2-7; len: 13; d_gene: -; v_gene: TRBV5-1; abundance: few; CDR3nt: TGCGCCAGCCGAACAGGGCAAACCTACGAGCAGTACTTC; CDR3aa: CASRTGQTYEQYF
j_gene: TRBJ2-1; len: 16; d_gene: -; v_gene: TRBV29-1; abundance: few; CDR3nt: TGCAGCGTTCACACCGGGACCCTGAGCTCCTACAATGAGCAGTTCTTC; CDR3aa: CSVHTGTLSSYNEQFF
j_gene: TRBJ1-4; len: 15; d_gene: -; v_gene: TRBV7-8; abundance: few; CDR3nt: TGTGCCAGCAGTGGAATTACCGGGGGTAATGAAAAACTGTTTTTT; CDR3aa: CASSGITGGNEKLFF
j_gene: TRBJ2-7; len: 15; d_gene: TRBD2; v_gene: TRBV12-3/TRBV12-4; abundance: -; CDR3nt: TGTGCCAGCAGTTTTGTCCTAGCGGTTTCCTACGAGCAGTACTTC; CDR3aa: CASSFVLAVSYEQYF
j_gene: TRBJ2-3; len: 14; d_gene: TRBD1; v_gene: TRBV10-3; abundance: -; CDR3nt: TGTGCCATCAGTGATGGACAGGCGGCAGATACGCAGTATTTT; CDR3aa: CAISDGQAADTQYF
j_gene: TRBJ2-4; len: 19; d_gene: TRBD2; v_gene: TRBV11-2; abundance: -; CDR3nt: TGTGCCAGCAGCTCTGGACTAGGAGCCTCAATCCTAGCCAAAAACATTCAGTACTTC; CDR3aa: CASSSGLGASILAKNIQYF
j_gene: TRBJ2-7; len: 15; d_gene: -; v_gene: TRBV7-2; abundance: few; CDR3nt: TGTGCCAGCAGCTTAGAGTCCCGGAACTCCTACGAGCAGTACTTC; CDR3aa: CASSLESRNSYEQYF
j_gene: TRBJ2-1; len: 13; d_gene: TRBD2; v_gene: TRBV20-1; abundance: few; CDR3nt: TGCAGCGCTCGGACTAGCGACCACAATGAGCAGTTCTTC; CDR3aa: CSARTSDHNEQFF
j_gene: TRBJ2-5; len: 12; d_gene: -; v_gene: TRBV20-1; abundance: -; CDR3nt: TGCAGTGCTAGCGGGTACCAAGAGACCCAGTACTTC; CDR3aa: CSASGYQETQYF
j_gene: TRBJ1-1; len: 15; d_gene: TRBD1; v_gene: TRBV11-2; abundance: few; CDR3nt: TGTGCCAGCAGCCGGTGGGACAGGGCTGAGGCTGAAGCTTTCTTT; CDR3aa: CASSRWDRAEAEAFF
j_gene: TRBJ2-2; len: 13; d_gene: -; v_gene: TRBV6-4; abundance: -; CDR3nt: TGTGCCAGCAGTGAACAGCCGACCGGGGAGCTGTTTTTT; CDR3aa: CASSEQPTGELFF